This T cell receptor beta chain comes out of a study of OX40 agonist ivuxolimab in advanced cancers. Across the whole study: Patients got intravenous ivuxolimab at 0.01 to 10 mg/kg every 2 weeks.

This CDR3 region has 15 residues. V lost 3 bases and J 4 bases, leaving 13 bases between the germline ends. Per germline, CDR1 SGHAT and CDR2 FQNNGV. Repertoires were generated with immunoSEQ multiplex PCR, while TCRdb's copy carries only in-frame clones and drops some. Among tens of thousands of clones, 91% were seen once, and the ten largest hold roughly 4.1%. The source is an adult with an advanced solid tumor such as melanoma, head and neck, liver or kidney cancer. Sequenced here: CD4+ or CD8+ T cells sorted from blood, sampled in a trial of the OX40 agonist ivuxolimab. This chain uses TRBV11-2 with TRBJ2-1, with no clear D. CDR3 residues: CASSFGYLIYNEQFF. In DNA form, the CDR3 reads TGTGCCAGCAGCTTCGGCTATCTCATTTACAATGAGCAGTTCTTC.